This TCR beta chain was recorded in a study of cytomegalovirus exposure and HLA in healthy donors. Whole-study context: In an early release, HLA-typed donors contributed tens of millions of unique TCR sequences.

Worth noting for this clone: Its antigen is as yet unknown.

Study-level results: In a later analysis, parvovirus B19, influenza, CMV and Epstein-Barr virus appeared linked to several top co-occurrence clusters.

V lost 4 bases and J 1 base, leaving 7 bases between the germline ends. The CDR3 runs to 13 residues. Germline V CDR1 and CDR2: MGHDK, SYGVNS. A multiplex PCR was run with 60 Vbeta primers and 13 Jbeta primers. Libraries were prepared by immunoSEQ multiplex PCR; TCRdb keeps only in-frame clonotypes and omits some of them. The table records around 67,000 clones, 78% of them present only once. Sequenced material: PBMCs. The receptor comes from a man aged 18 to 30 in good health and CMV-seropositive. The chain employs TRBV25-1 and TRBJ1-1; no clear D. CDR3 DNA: TGTGCCAGCAGTGGGCACAAGAACACTGAAGCTTTCTTT. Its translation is CASSGHKNTEAFF.